Each of the 28 T cell receptor beta chains below was sequenced from the same sample in a study of T-cell memory formation after mild COVID-19. A single record per CDR3 protein comes from TCRdb applying MiXCR to the 5' RACE reads. The sample holds roughly 450,000 distinct CDR3 sequences, about 20% seen once. Sequencing used PBMCs or a T cell subset sorted from them (not recorded which). The receptors were sampled from a man aged 18 to 30 who had mild COVID-19 (a few samples of this study predate the infection). Cell type and time point are not known.

The chain is built from TRBV4-3 and TRBJ2-3, with 8 bases aligning to TRBD2. Trimming removed 1 base from V and 5 bases from J; junction bases left unmatched: 5. CDR3 size: 15 residues. CDR1 is LGHNA, CDR2 YSLEER, per germline. CDR3 nucleotides: TGCGCCAGCAGCCAAGGCGCGGGGGGTATAGATACGCAGTATTTT. It encodes CASSQGAGGIDTQYF.

This clonotype was counted between two and nine times. This sequence joins TRBV7-3 and TRBJ2-1, with D possibly being TRBD1 (5 bases). This CDR3 contains 15 residues. CDR1 is SGHTA, CDR2 FQGTGA, per germline. The germline V and J ends were trimmed by 2 bases and 7 bases, with 15 bases remaining between them. CDR3 coding DNA: TGTGCCAGCAGCTTAGCCCTGGGGCAGACAAATGAGCAGTTCTTC. Translated: CASSLALGQTNEQFF.

This sequence joins TRBV7-2 and TRBJ2-3, with 8 bases that match TRBD2. The CDR3 has 16 residues. Germline V gene data show CDR1 as SGHTA and CDR2 as FQGNSA. Unmatched junction bases numbered 8, after V lost 1 base and J lost 5 bases. As DNA, the CDR3 is TGTGCCAGCAGCTTAGGTGTCGGGGGGGCTGGAGATACGCAGTATTTT. Residues: CASSLGVGGAGDTQYF. Looking up the rest from reference TRBV7-2 and TRBJ2-3 gives the full variable domain: GAGVSQSPSNKVTEKGKDVELRCDPISGHTALYWYRQSLGQGLEFLIYFQGNSAPDKSGLPSDRFSAERTGGSVSTLTIQRTQQEDSAVYLCASSLGVGGAGDTQYFGPGTRLTVL.

The chain links TRBV3-1 to TRBJ1-6; 7 bases align to TRBD1. The CDR3 spans 15 residues. Germline CDR1 reads LGHDT; CDR2 reads YNNKEL (reference sequence). V lost 0 bases, J lost 9 bases, and 5 bases stayed unmatched. In DNA form, the CDR3 reads TGTGCCAGCAGCCAAGAAGGGGGCCGTGGTTCACCCCTCCACTTT. Translated: CASSQEGGRGSPLHF.

This rearrangement joins TRBV27 to TRBJ2-3, with unresolved D. The germline V and J ends were trimmed by 5 bases and 0 bases, with 9 bases remaining between them. Germline V gene data show CDR1 as MNHEY and CDR2 as SMNVEV (reference sequence). The CDR3 extends over 14 amino acids. CDR3 in amino acids: CASSSWRSTDTQYF. The CDR3 bases are TGTGCCAGCAGTAGTTGGCGGAGCACAGATACGCAGTATTTT.

The J gene is TRBJ1-5, the V gene TRBV19, with D uncertain. CDR1 is LNHDA, CDR2 SQIVND, per germline (reference sequence). V was trimmed by 0 bases and J by 4 bases, leaving 4 bases between them. This CDR3 has 13 amino acids. The CDR3 spells CASSIDINQPQHF. CDR3 nucleotides: TGTGCCAGTAGTATAGATATTAATCAGCCCCAGCATTTT. Full variable domain (outside the CDR3, taken from reference TRBV19 and TRBJ1-5): DGGITQSPKYLFRKEGQNVTLSCEQNLNHDAMYWYRQDPGQGLRLIYYSQIVNDFQKGDIAEGYSVSREKKESFPLTVTSAQKNPTAFYLCASSIDINQPQHFGDGTRLSIL.

This clonotype was detected a few times. CDR3 DNA sequence: TGCGCCAGCAGCTTCACAGTATCCAATTCACCCCTCCACTTT. Its translation is CASSFTVSNSPLHF. This chain uses TRBV5-1 with TRBJ1-6; no clear D. CDR1 and CDR2 (germline): SGHRS, YFSETQ. V was shortened by 2 bases and J by 7 bases, with 10 bases between the two germline ends. The CDR3 is made up of 14 amino acids.

This clonotype was counted at least ten times. This chain links TRBV6-5 with TRBJ2-3; maybe TRBD2 (5 bases). Germline V gene sequence: CDR1 MNHEY, CDR2 SVGAGI. V was cut by 5 bases and J by 0 bases, with 12 bases left in between. The CDR3 is 15 residues long. The CDR3 DNA reads as TGTGCCAGCAGTAGATGGACGGGAAGCACAGATACGCAGTATTTT. This translates into CASSRWTGSTDTQYF.

This clonotype occurred a few times. This rearrangement joins TRBV7-9 to TRBJ1-1, with D maybe TRBD1 (6 bases). V was cut by 5 bases and J by 6 bases, with 16 bases left in between. Per germline, CDR1 SEHNR and CDR2 FQNEAQ (reference sequence). The CDR3 is made up of 14 amino acids. The CDR3 protein is CASSPGGRRAEAFF. The CDR3 DNA sequence: TGTGCCAGCAGCCCTGGGGGCAGAAGGGCTGAAGCTTTCTTT. The variable domain in full, with the rest retrieved from reference TRBV7-9 and TRBJ1-1, is DTGVSQNPRHKITKRGQNVTFRCDPISEHNRLYWYRQTLGQGPEFLTYFQNEAQLEKSRLLSDRFSAERPKGSFSTLEIQRTEQGDSAMYLCASSPGGRRAEAFFGQGTRLTVV.

This clonotype was detected ten times or more. This rearrangement joins TRBV7-2 to TRBJ1-1, with D possibly TRBD1 on 6 matching bases. The germline V gene encodes CDR1 SGHTA and CDR2 FQGNSA. Trimming cost V 5 bases and J 2 bases, with 12 bases left between them. The length of the CDR3 is 14 residues. The CDR3 protein is CASSGKGGNTEAFF. The CDR3 coding sequence is TGTGCCAGCAGCGGAAAGGGGGGTAACACTGAAGCTTTCTTT.

The chain is built from TRBV19 and TRBJ1-5; D is undetermined. Trimming took off 3 bases at V and 6 bases at J, with 9 bases between the two ends. The length of the CDR3 is 13 residues. The germline gives CDR1 LNHDA, CDR2 SQIVND (reference sequence). CDR3 sequence: CASSMGLVQPQHF. As DNA, the CDR3 is TGTGCCAGTAGTATGGGGTTGGTTCAGCCCCAGCATTTT.

This clonotype came up a few times. V is TRBV3-1 and J is TRBJ2-2, with D perhaps assigned TRBD1 or TRBD2 (5 bases each). The CDR3 sequence is 16 residues long. Germline assignment: CDR1 LGHDT and CDR2 YNNKEL (reference sequence). V shed 4 bases and J shed 8 bases, with 20 bases lying between them. CDR3 loop: CASSRDLWGGTGELFF. CDR3 DNA sequence: TGTGCCAGCAGCCGGGACCTTTGGGGCGGCACAGGGGAGCTGTTTTTT.

The rearrangement links TRBV18 to TRBJ1-1; D unresolved. Per germline, CDR1 KGHSH and CDR2 LQKENI. V was clipped by 4 bases and J by 6 bases, with 15 bases between them. The CDR3 length is 14 residues. In nucleotides, the CDR3 is TGTGCCAGCTCACTGGACCCCGAGTACGCTGAAGCTTTCTTT. Its translation: CASSLDPEYAEAFF.

This clonotype was detected ten times or more. CDR3 region: CASSLAPAGATYEQYV. In DNA form, the CDR3 reads TGTGCCAGCAGCTTAGCGCCAGCGGGGGCAACCTACGAGCAGTACGTC. V is TRBV7-8 and J is TRBJ2-7; 8 nucleotides line up with TRBD2. This CDR3 is built from 16 residues. The germline CDR1 and CDR2 sequences are SGHVS and FQNEAQ. Germline trimming cut 0 bases from V and 2 bases from J; bases unmatched to any gene: 6.

This chain uses TRBV3-1 with TRBJ1-5; a weak D match, TRBD1 (5 bases). Trimming took off 1 base at V and 2 bases at J, with 12 bases between the two ends. Per the germline V gene, CDR1 is LGHDT and CDR2 is YNNKEL (reference sequence). This CDR3 is built from 16 residues. The CDR3 here is CASSQGFLRGNQPQHF. DNA of the CDR3: TGTGCCAGCAGCCAAGGGTTTCTCAGGGGCAATCAGCCCCAGCATTTT.

There are a few counts of this clonotype. The V and J genes are TRBV9 and TRBJ2-7, with 7 nucleotides matching TRBD2. Germline values: CDR1 SGDLS, CDR2 YYNGEE. This CDR3 comprises 16 residues. The junction had 12 bases not matched to a gene; V was cut back by 1 base and J by 5 bases. As DNA, the CDR3 is TGTGCCAGCAGCGTATCCGGGAGGCCCAGATCGAACGAGCAGTACTTC. Protein: CASSVSGRPRSNEQYF.

This clonotype was seen a few times. The chain joins TRBV20-1 to TRBJ2-7, with D possibly being TRBD1 or TRBD2 (5 bases each). V gave up 6 bases and J gave up 2 bases, with 14 bases separating them. This CDR3 contains 13 residues. The V gene's germline CDR1 is DFQATT and CDR2 SNEGSKA (reference sequence). The CDR3 DNA reads TGCAGTGCGGAGTCGAGGGGAACCTACGAGCAGTACTTC. Its protein product is CSAESRGTYEQYF.

In this sample, this clonotype turned up many times. Here the CDR3 reads CASSSSGTGGDGYTF. DNA of the CDR3: TGTGCCAGCAGTTCTTCCGGGACAGGGGGCGATGGCTACACCTTC. V gene TRBV12-3 or TRBV12-4 combines with J gene TRBJ1-2; 12 positions match TRBD1. The CDR3 is 15 amino acids. V lost 4 bases to trimming and J lost 6 bases; unmatched junction nucleotides: 6.

The sample holds a few counts of this clonotype. V gene TRBV20-1 combines with J gene TRBJ1-2; no reliable D call. Germline V gives CDR1 DFQATT, CDR2 SNEGSKA (reference sequence). The CDR3 spans 12 residues. V was cut by 3 bases and J by 4 bases, with 9 bases left in between. The CDR3 bases are TGCAGTGCTAGGCCTAGAACCTATGGCTACACCTTC. It specifies CSARPRTYGYTF.

This clonotype occurred a few times. This chain joins TRBV6-5 and TRBJ2-2; 7 bases match TRBD1. V lost 1 base to trimming and J lost 3 bases; unmatched junction nucleotides: 8. Germline V gene data show CDR1 as MNHEY and CDR2 as SVGAGI. The CDR3 contains 17 residues. The CDR3 DNA reads TGTGCCAGCAGTTACTACCCCCAGGGGGTCGACACCGGGGAGCTGTTTTTT. Its translation: CASSYYPQGVDTGELFF.

This clonotype has more than one count but fewer than ten. This chain links TRBV7-8 with TRBJ2-4; 11 nucleotides align to TRBD2. The V gene's germline CDR1 is SGHVS and CDR2 FQNEAQ. V trimming: 4 bases; J trimming: 1 base; junction bases outside the gene matches: 3. The CDR3 extends over 16 amino acids. CDR3 nucleotide sequence: TGTGCCAGCAGCTATCTAGCGGGGGGCGCCAAAAACATTCAGTACTTC. It encodes CASSYLAGGAKNIQYF.

This clonotype has more than one count but fewer than ten. The chain couples TRBV7-2 to TRBJ2-1, with 10 nucleotides matching TRBD2. Germline V gene lookup returns CDR1 SGHTA and CDR2 FQGNSA. With 2 bases clipped from V and 9 bases from J, the junction kept 4 bases outside the gene matches. This CDR3 region has 14 residues. This CDR3 is CASSLLLAGVEQFF. The CDR3 bases are TGTGCCAGCAGCTTACTGCTAGCGGGGGTTGAGCAGTTCTTC.

This clonotype was seen more than once but under ten times. V is TRBV5-1 and J is TRBJ1-5, with 7 bases that match TRBD1. This CDR3 has 15 residues. V trimming: 4 bases; J trimming: 1 base; junction bases outside the gene matches: 5. CDR1 SGHRS and CDR2 YFSETQ come from the germline V gene. Here the CDR3 DNA reads TGCGCCAGCAGCGACGGACAGGAAAGCAATCAGCCCCAGCATTTT. Amino acids: CASSDGQESNQPQHF.

This clonotype has a handful of counts. The chain employs TRBV24-1 and TRBJ2-1; 10 nucleotides align to TRBD1. The CDR3 extends over 15 amino acids. Germline CDR1 KGHDR, CDR2 SFDVKD. The ends lost 3 bases at V and 10 bases at J; junction bases unmatched: 8. CDR3 sequence (DNA): TGTGCCACCAGTGATACTAGGACAGGGGGTGAGGAGCAGTTCTTC. Translated: CATSDTRTGGEEQFF.

This clonotype was detected many times. Here the CDR3 DNA reads TGTGCCAGCAGTTTAGGGATAGCGGGGACCGGGGAGCTGTTTTTT. This codes for CASSLGIAGTGELFF. The gene calls are TRBV12-3 or TRBV12-4 and TRBJ2-2; 8 nucleotides agree with TRBD2. The CDR3 is 15 amino acids. V gave up 1 base and J gave up 5 bases; unmatched junction bases: 3.

V usage is TRBV7-9 and J usage is TRBJ2-1; D may be TRBD2 (5 bases). The germline V gene has CDR1 SEHNR and CDR2 FQNEAQ (reference sequence). V lost 6 bases to trimming and J lost 7 bases, with 19 bases between them. This CDR3 is 15 amino acids long. The CDR3 DNA reads as TGTGCCAGCAGTTCCACAGAGGGAAGGTGGAATGAGCAGTTCTTC. This codes for CASSSTEGRWNEQFF.

The chain has TRBV6-5 and TRBJ1-4, with D possibly TRBD1 on 5 matching bases. The CDR3 consists of 15 residues. Trimming took 4 bases from V and 8 from J, leaving 17 bases between them. Germline-derived CDR1 and CDR2 are MNHEY and SVGAGI. This CDR3 reads CASSSRRGPGEKLFF. CDR3 DNA sequence: TGTGCCAGCAGTTCTCGAAGGGGTCCGGGCGAAAAACTGTTTTTT.

The chain is built from TRBV20-1 and TRBJ1-2; tentative D call: TRBD1 (6 bases). Deletions cut 1 base from V and 4 bases from J, with 19 bases between. CDR3 length: 16 amino acids. The germline V gene encodes CDR1 DFQATT and CDR2 SNEGSKA (reference sequence). The CDR3 DNA follows: TGCAGTGCTAGAGCCGGGGGGGCCCGGTCGGGCTATGGCTACACCTTC. It translates to CSARAGGARSGYGYTF.